This TCR beta chain was found in a study of blood T cell repertoires in COVID-19. Study background: Whether acute or convalescent, the COVID-19 samples came from the United States, Italy and Spain. Sources were T cells, B-cell-depleted T cells, or PBMCs; the material itself was cDNA or gDNA.

In germline, CDR1 is SGHTA, CDR2 FQGNSA. V gave up 3 bases and J gave up 8 bases; unmatched junction bases: 8. The CDR3 is 14 residues long. Method: immunoSEQ multiplex PCR; TCRdb's copy keeps in-frame clones and lacks some. The sample carries fewer than 300,000 clones, around 82% recorded once. This receptor was taken from a woman aged 18-35 years with acute or convalescent COVID-19. The rearrangement links TRBV7-2 to TRBJ1-2, with 8 bases matching TRBD1. The sequencing input was peripheral blood. The CDR3 spells CASSLAQGAWGYTF. DNA of the CDR3: TGTGCCAGCAGCTTGGCCCAGGGGGCATGGGGCTACACCTTC.